A selection of T cell receptor beta chains follows, all from one sample in a study of blood T cell repertoires in COVID-19. Generated by immunoSEQ multiplex PCR, the TCRdb table keeps only in-frame clones and is missing some. The sample yields 20,000 to 30,000 clones, roughly 90% seen once. The sample was peripheral blood. These receptors all come from a human donor in a cohort sampled during active COVID-19. Each CDR3 is given with its conserved first and last residue. D genes are given only for firm matches. Clone size, where shown, is once, few, many, or a class for clones that have expanded.

j_call,d_call,clone_size,v_call,cdr3_aa,cdr3_nt
TRBJ2-7,TRBD1,NA,TRBV9,CASSVVDRSYEQYF,TGTGCCAGCAGCGTAGTGGACAGGTCCTACGAGCAGTACTTC
TRBJ2-3,NA,once,TRBV19,CASSGPMGASTDTQYF,TGTGCCAGTAGTGGCCCTATGGGCGCAAGCACAGATACGCAGTATTTT
TRBJ1-5,NA,NA,TRBV11-2,CASSLGLQVGNQPQHF,TGTGCCAGCAGCTTGGGACTTCAGGTGGGCAATCAGCCCCAGCATTTT
TRBJ2-3,NA,NA,TRBV5-1,CASSLQLTDTQYF,TGCGCCAGCAGCTTGCAACTGACAGATACGCAGTATTTT
TRBJ1-6,NA,NA,TRBV6-5,CASNRGSPYNSPLHF,TGTGCCAGCAATAGGGGATCCCCCTATAATTCACCCCTCCACTTT
TRBJ1-2,NA,once,TRBV4-1,CASSQVLGGRNYGYTF,TGCGCCAGCAGCCAAGTCCTCGGGGGTAGGAACTATGGCTACACCTTC
TRBJ2-6,TRBD1,NA,TRBV6-6,CASMDRAGANVLTF,TGTGCCAGCATGGACAGGGCTGGGGCCAACGTCCTGACTTTC
TRBJ2-5,TRBD2,NA,TRBV18,CASSPRQTSGRGETQYF,TGTGCCAGCTCACCGAGGCAGACTAGCGGTCGGGGGGAGACCCAGTACTTC
TRBJ1-5,TRBD1,NA,TRBV30,CAWTGTGGNQPQHF,TGTGCCTGGACAGGGACAGGCGGCAATCAGCCCCAGCATTTT
TRBJ2-3,NA,NA,TRBV7-6,CASSLPVGGGTDTQYF,TGTGCCAGCAGCTTACCCGTGGGGGGTGGCACAGATACGCAGTATTTT
TRBJ2-7,TRBD2,NA,TRBV9,CASSFDQGGSSYEQYF,TGTGCCAGCAGCTTCGATCAGGGCGGGAGCTCCTACGAGCAGTACTTC